One sample yielded the 9 T cell receptor beta chains listed below, sequenced in a study of identical twins. TCRdb re-analysed the 5' RACE reads in MiXCR, keeping a single row per CDR3 protein. The sample lists roughly 630,000 distinct CDR3 sequences, around 7.4% occurring once. These data are also associated with another study on yellow fever vaccine responses in identical twins.

The sequenced sample was PBMCs. These receptors were collected from a woman younger than 30 in good health.

In the case of this clonotype: A read error may produce the germline difference seen at one junction end. This chain uses TRBV6-5 with TRBJ2-1, with 11 bases identical to TRBD2. Germline V gene data show CDR1 as MNHEY and CDR2 as SVGAGI. This CDR3 comprises 16 residues. The CDR3 loop is CASRYLAGGGYNEQFF. The CDR3 region has the DNA TGTGCCAGCAGATACTTAGCGGGAGGGGGATACAATGAGCAGTTCTTC.

Many counts were recorded for this clonotype. The chain uses TRBV5-1 and TRBJ1-1; D gene unclear. V was shortened by 0 bases and J by 0 bases, with 9 bases between the two germline ends. Germline V gene lookup returns CDR1 SGHRS and CDR2 YFSETQ. There are 15 residues in the CDR3. In nucleotides, the CDR3 is TGCGCCAGCAGCTTGGACAGAGTCATGAACACTGAAGCTTTCTTT. This gives the protein CASSLDRVMNTEAFF.

This clonotype appeared a few times. The V and J genes are TRBV6-4 and TRBJ2-7; 13 bases agree with TRBD2. Germline CDR1 and CDR2: MRHNA and SNTAGT. The CDR3 spans 22 residues. V was pared by 0 bases and J by 3 bases, with 20 bases of the junction left unmatched. The chain's CDR3 is CASSDSLGSGLAGAGFFYEQYF. In DNA, the CDR3 is TGTGCCAGCAGTGACTCGCTAGGGAGCGGACTAGCGGGAGCAGGATTTTTCTACGAGCAGTACTTC.

This CDR3 is CASSPREPNTGELFF. Here the CDR3 DNA reads TGCGCCAGCAGCCCCCGAGAACCGAACACCGGGGAGCTGTTTTTT. V and J are TRBV5-1 and TRBJ2-2; no clear D. Germline-derived CDR1 and CDR2 are SGHRS and YFSETQ. This CDR3 comprises 15 residues. V was clipped by 4 bases and J by 0 bases, with 10 bases between them.

A few counts support this clonotype. V is TRBV20-1 and J is TRBJ1-1; perhaps TRBD1 as D (6 bases). This CDR3 region has 13 residues. The V end lost 4 bases, the J end lost 2 bases, and 11 bases lay between the germline ends. Germline CDR1 DFQATT, CDR2 SNEGSKA (reference sequence). CDR3 amino acids: CSAIPGTNTEAFF. The CDR3 coding sequence is TGCAGTGCTATCCCGGGGACAAACACTGAAGCTTTCTTT.

This clonotype was counted a few times. This chain uses TRBV5-1 with TRBJ2-1, with 7 bases identical to TRBD1. The J segment lost 8 bases and the V segment lost 0 bases, leaving 5 bases of the junction unmatched. Germline V CDR1 and CDR2: SGHRS, YFSETQ. The CDR3 covers 14 residues. Here the CDR3 DNA reads TGCGCCAGCAGCTTGGGACAGGGTTTTGATGAGCAGTTCTTC. It codes for CASSLGQGFDEQFF.

This clonotype has a handful of counts. The CDR3 reads CASSPTWGRNTDTQYF. The CDR3 coding sequence is TGTGCCAGCAGCCCCACTTGGGGACGAAACACAGATACGCAGTATTTT. The V and J genes are TRBV7-6 and TRBJ2-3, with D perhaps matching TRBD1 or TRBD2 (5 bases each). The CDR3 runs 16 residues. V was clipped by 5 bases and J by 2 bases, with 17 bases between them. From germline, CDR1 is SGHVS and CDR2 FNYEAQ.

This clonotype was recorded a few times. This chain links TRBV19 with TRBJ1-1; D is uncertain. Germline CDR1 reads LNHDA; CDR2 reads SQIVND (reference sequence). The length of the CDR3 is 12 residues. Trimming took off 4 bases at V and 7 bases at J, with 10 bases between the two ends. In DNA, the CDR3 is TGTGCCAGTAGTACCCGTGGGCTTGAAGCTTTCTTT. Protein product: CASSTRGLEAFF.

The chain has TRBV20-1 and TRBJ1-6; unclear D gene. Germline lookup yields CDR1 DFQATT and CDR2 SNEGSKA (reference sequence). CDR3 length equals 15 residues. The V end was cut by 0 bases, the J end by 3 bases, with 9 bases between. The CDR3 DNA reads TGCAGTGCTAGAGAGGCGGGTATCTATAATTCACCCCTCCACTTT. It codes for CSAREAGIYNSPLHF.